This TCR beta chain derives from a study of CD8 T cells in Susac syndrome. Both CD4+ and CD8+ T cells were negatively isolated, and TEMRA cells underwent FACS enrichment. The RNA input was roughly 0.45 to 1 ug, and it was reverse transcribed with random hexamers. Using its own MiXCR run on the immunoSEQ multiplex PCR reads, TCRdb lists one record per CDR3 protein. The table lists approximately 68,000 distinct CDR3 sequences, roughly 95% of them singletons, with approximately 0.38% in the top ten. The CDR3 sequence is 13 residues long. With 3 bases clipped from V and 6 bases from J, the junction kept 3 bases outside the gene matches. CDR1 MNHEY and CDR2 SMNVEV come from the germline V gene (reference sequence).

The chain carries TRBV27 and TRBJ1-2, with 8 nucleotides matching TRBD1. The TCR comes from a human donor with multiple sclerosis. The material sequenced was CD8+ T cells from PBMCs. CDR3 sequence reads: CASSFGQGDGYTF. The CDR3, as DNA: TGTGCCAGCAGTTTTGGACAGGGCGATGGCTACACCTTC.